These 25 T cell receptor beta chains share one sample of origin, sequenced in a study of radiotherapy plus CTLA-4 blockade in lung cancer. The data were produced by immunoSEQ multiplex PCR, yet TCRdb's version contains in-frame clones alone and is incomplete. Of 75,000 to 100,000 clones in the sample, around 88% were seen once. Sequencing was performed on peripheral blood, taken from a patient treated with radiotherapy plus ipilimumab. The source of these receptors is a human donor with non-small cell lung cancer that progressed on radiotherapy plus ipilimumab.

J is TRBJ2-2 and V is TRBV11-2; D ambiguous. The CDR3 contains 14 residues. Germline V gene lookup returns CDR1 SGHAT and CDR2 FQNNGV. Trimming left V 4 bases short and J 6 bases short, with 12 bases between. CDR3 region: CASSSLVLAGELFF. The CDR3 DNA sequence: TGTGCCAGCAGCTCCCTTGTGCTGGCCGGGGAGCTGTTTTTT.

The chain employs TRBV28 and TRBJ2-1; 10 nucleotides agree with TRBD2. Germline loops: CDR1 MDHEN, CDR2 SYDVKM. After removal of 11 bases from V and 6 bases from J, the junction contained 7 bases not matched to a gene. This CDR3 has 13 amino acids. CDR3 sequence reads: CAGGLAAINEQFF. CDR3 DNA sequence: TGTGCCGGAGGACTAGCGGCGATCAATGAGCAGTTCTTC.

The CDR3: CASSLGDGSEAFF. CDR3 nucleotide sequence: TGTGCCAGCAGCTTAGGGGACGGCTCAGAAGCTTTCTTT. J is TRBJ1-1 and V is TRBV7-9; tentatively, D is TRBD1 (5 bases). The CDR3 is 13 residues long. The V and J ends lost 1 base and 8 bases respectively, with 11 bases between them. Germline V gene lookup returns CDR1 SEHNR and CDR2 FQNEAQ (reference sequence).

The chain employs TRBV27 and TRBJ1-1, with D possibly matching TRBD1 (6 bases). Germline V CDR1 and CDR2: MNHEY, SMNVEV (reference sequence). Trimming took off 9 bases at V and 0 bases at J, with 20 bases between the two ends. The CDR3 has 16 residues. CDR3 DNA sequence: TGTGCCAGTAAACATAGGCAGGGGTCGATGAACACTGAAGCTTTCTTT. Translation gives CASKHRQGSMNTEAFF.

V usage is TRBV30 and J usage is TRBJ2-7, with 7 bases fitting TRBD2. Trimming at V came to 1 base and at J to 3 bases, leaving 24 bases not matched to a gene. CDR3 length: 20 amino acids. Germline CDR1 and CDR2: GTSNPN and SVGIG (reference sequence). The CDR3 loop is CAWSGGDPAGGGYPSYEQYF. The CDR3 DNA reads TGTGCCTGGAGTGGGGGGGATCCGGCGGGCGGGGGTTACCCCAGCTACGAGCAGTACTTC.

This sequence joins TRBV13 and TRBJ2-1; 13 positions agree with TRBD2. Germline CDR1 is PRHDT and CDR2 is FYEKMQ (reference sequence). The V and J ends lost 5 bases and 6 bases, in that order; junction bases with no gene match: 4. This CDR3 has 15 residues. The CDR3 loop is CASSPGLAGANEQFF. CDR3 coding DNA: TGTGCCAGCAGCCCAGGACTAGCGGGAGCCAATGAGCAGTTCTTC.

The rearrangement joins TRBV6-5 to TRBJ1-2; D gene uncertain. V lost 0 bases, J lost 5 bases, and 10 bases lay in between. The CDR3 covers 14 residues. Germline V gene sequence: CDR1 MNHEY, CDR2 SVGAGI. As DNA, the CDR3 is TGTGCCAGCAGTTACTCGGTCAGTTTATATGGCTACACCTTC. It is translated as CASSYSVSLYGYTF.

The chain carries TRBV6-5 and TRBJ1-5, with D possibly being TRBD1 (5 bases). Germline V gene sequence: CDR1 MNHEY, CDR2 SVGAGI. This CDR3 has 14 amino acids. V was clipped by 5 bases and J by 3 bases, with 11 bases between them. CDR3 region: CASSRDSTNQPQHF. As DNA, the CDR3 is TGTGCCAGCAGTCGTGACAGTACCAATCAGCCCCAGCATTTT.

The chain carries TRBV29-1 and TRBJ2-1; no firm D call. Between the trimmed V and J ends, which lost 3 bases and 2 bases, there was a span of 8 bases. The CDR3 is 13 residues long. Germline V CDR1 and CDR2: SQVTM, ANQGSEA. As DNA, the CDR3 is TGCAGCGTTGAGGGCCGAGCCTACAATGAGCAGTTCTTC. It codes for CSVEGRAYNEQFF.

The rearrangement links TRBV13 to TRBJ2-3, with unresolved D. The V gene's germline CDR1 is PRHDT and CDR2 FYEKMQ (reference sequence). This CDR3 is built from 14 residues. Between the trimmed V and J ends, which lost 5 bases and 3 bases, there was a span of 12 bases. The DNA for the CDR3 is TGTGCCAGCAGCATTTTAAGCAGGACAGATACGCAGTATTTT. Translated, it gives CASSILSRTDTQYF.

Note on this clone: A read error may produce the germline difference seen at one junction end. Other DNA sequences from this sample encode an identical CDR3 as well. The chain has TRBV7-9 and TRBJ2-1; no clear D gene. There are 13 residues in the CDR3. Germline lookup yields CDR1 SEHNR and CDR2 FQNEAQ (reference sequence). In DNA, the CDR3 is TGTGCCAGTAGCTTGCCCTACATCTCGGAGCAGTTCTTC. Translation: CASSLPYISEQFF.

This chain joins TRBV15 and TRBJ1-3; D is possibly TRBD1 (5 bases). Between the trimmed V and J ends, which lost 0 bases and 1 base, there was a span of 13 bases. This CDR3 has 17 amino acids. Germline values: CDR1 LNHNV, CDR2 YYDKDF (reference sequence). The CDR3: CATSRDGRGVSGNTIYF. CDR3 DNA: TGTGCCACCAGCAGAGATGGCCGGGGCGTATCTGGAAACACCATATATTTT.

The rearrangement links TRBV30 to TRBJ2-1; D is unclear. CDR1 and CDR2 (germline): GTSNPN, SVGIG (reference sequence). The germline V and J ends were trimmed by 4 bases and 2 bases, with 12 bases remaining between them. The CDR3 is 14 residues long. The chain's CDR3 is CAWIKATTYNEQFF. DNA for the CDR3: TGTGCCTGGATAAAAGCCACCACCTACAATGAGCAGTTCTTC. Variable domain in full (rest from reference TRBV30 and TRBJ2-1): SQTIHQWPATLVQPVGSPLSLECTVEGTSNPNLYWYRQAAGRGLQLLFYSVGIGQISSEVPQNLSASRPQDRQFILSSKKLLLSDSGFYLCAWIKATTYNEQFFGPGTRLTVL.

This clone was observed a handful of times. The chain carries TRBV18 and TRBJ2-7, with 7 bases identical to TRBD1. Losses at the gene ends were 3 bases for V and 3 bases for J; bases not matched to a gene: 2. The germline V gene has CDR1 KGHSH and CDR2 LQKENI. The CDR3 is made up of 13 amino acids. The CDR3 DNA is TGTGCCAGCTCACCCCGGGACAGCTACGAGCAGTACTTC. This gives the protein CASSPRDSYEQYF.

V is TRBV6-5 and J is TRBJ2-1, with a weak D call TRBD1 (5 bases). The CDR3 covers 13 residues. Trimming pared 8 bases from V and 7 bases from J, leaving 15 bases between. CDR1 and CDR2 from the germline V gene are MNHEY and SVGAGI. This CDR3 is CASLSQGLNEQFF. In DNA form, the CDR3 reads TGTGCCAGCCTCTCTCAGGGTTTGAATGAGCAGTTCTTC.

CDR3 DNA: TGTGCCAGCTCACCCAAGGGGGCCGCTAATGAAAAACTGTTTTTT. This translates into CASSPKGAANEKLFF. The chain has TRBV18 and TRBJ1-4; 7 positions match TRBD1. Trimming took 3 bases from V and 3 from J; bases not matched to a gene: 4. This CDR3 region has 15 residues. The V gene's germline CDR1 is KGHSH and CDR2 LQKENI. Using reference TRBV18 and TRBJ1-4 for the parts outside the CDR3, the full variable domain is NAGVMQNPRHLVRRRGQEARLRCSPMKGHSHVYWYRQLPEEGLKFMVYLQKENIIDESGMPKERFSAEFPKEGPSILRIQQVVRGDSAAYFCASSPKGAANEKLFFGSGTQLSVL.

The gene calls are TRBV19 and TRBJ1-3; tentative D call: TRBD1 (6 bases). The length of the CDR3 is 13 residues. The germline V and J ends were trimmed by 8 bases and 0 bases, with 8 bases remaining between them. Germline values: CDR1 LNHDA, CDR2 SQIVND (reference sequence). CDR3 coding DNA: TGTGCCAGTTCGGACAGCTCTGGAAACACCATATATTTT. Protein product: CASSDSSGNTIYF.

This clone was counted once. The rearrangement links TRBV30 to TRBJ1-5, with D possibly TRBD1 on 5 matching bases. V dropped 2 bases and J dropped 7 bases, with 12 bases sitting between them. Looked up from germline, CDR1 is GTSNPN and CDR2 is SVGIG (reference sequence). This CDR3 is built from 13 residues. CDR3 sequence reads: CAWSSGFLQPQHF. DNA of the CDR3: TGTGCCTGGAGTTCAGGGTTTCTGCAGCCCCAGCATTTT.

The chain links TRBV19 to TRBJ2-1, with D perhaps TRBD1 (5 bases). Germline V gene lookup returns CDR1 LNHDA and CDR2 SQIVND (reference sequence). V shed 6 bases and J shed 3 bases, with 9 bases lying between them. The CDR3 sequence is 13 residues long. CDR3 amino acids: CASRDKYYNEQFF. The CDR3 nucleotides read TGTGCCAGTAGGGACAAGTACTACAATGAGCAGTTCTTC.

This rearrangement joins TRBV4-1 to TRBJ1-5, with D possibly being TRBD1 (5 bases). Germline values: CDR1 MGHRA, CDR2 YSYEKL. Trimming took 1 base from V and 7 from J, leaving 14 bases between them. This CDR3 spans 15 amino acids. CDR3 amino acids: CASSQVLGDGQPQHF. As DNA, the CDR3 is TGCGCCAGCAGCCAAGTACTGGGGGACGGGCAGCCCCAGCATTTT.

The chain joins TRBV10-1 to TRBJ2-7, with D maybe TRBD2 (5 bases). The germline gives CDR1 WNHNN, CDR2 SYGVQD (reference sequence). CDR3 length: 15 amino acids. The ends were cut back, 2 bases at V and 6 bases at J, with 17 bases in the middle. As DNA, the CDR3 is TGCGCCAGCAGTGAGATAAAGGAGGTAGCTTGCGAGCAGTACTTC. Translated: CASSEIKEVACEQYF.

The chain carries TRBV5-1 and TRBJ2-7; TRBD2 matches 10 bases. Germline CDR1 reads SGHRS; CDR2 reads YFSETQ. V lost 1 base, J lost 0 bases, and 4 bases stayed unmatched. The CDR3 spans 16 residues. This chain's CDR3 is CASSLRRTSGSYEQYF. The CDR3 nucleotides read TGCGCCAGCAGCTTGCGGCGGACTAGCGGCTCCTACGAGCAGTACTTC.

CDR3 sequence reads: CSVLWGTELDGYTF. CDR3 nucleotide sequence: TGCAGCGTCCTGTGGGGGACAGAGCTGGATGGCTACACCTTC. V gene TRBV29-1 combines with J gene TRBJ1-2; 7 bases agree with TRBD1. Trimming removed 6 bases from V and 6 bases from J; junction bases left unmatched: 13. CDR3 length: 14 amino acids. Germline CDR1 SQVTM, CDR2 ANQGSEA.

The chain couples TRBV5-4 to TRBJ2-3; 9 bases are a match to TRBD2. J was trimmed by 5 bases and V by 4 bases; bases with no gene match: 8. CDR3 size: 15 residues. Germline CDR1 SGHNT, CDR2 YYREEE (reference sequence). CDR3 in DNA: TGTGCCAGCAGCATGAGCGGGAGGCGGGAAGATACGCAGTATTTT. Translated: CASSMSGRREDTQYF.

The CDR3 DNA reads as TGTGCCAGCAGTGAAGCGCGGGACAGACAGTACTTC. Its protein is CASSEARDRQYF. The rearrangement joins TRBV6-1 to TRBJ2-7; possibly TRBD1 for D (7 bases). This CDR3 is 12 amino acids long. Germline CDR1 MNHNS, CDR2 SASEGT. The germline V and J ends were trimmed by 0 bases and 10 bases, with 10 bases remaining between them.